The entry that follows covers one T cell receptor beta chain sequence. Its antigen specificity is not known. No base quality values were provided; no much bigger clone lies one nucleotide off. The data belong to a study of blood T cell repertoires in COVID-19 (dated by TCRdb to 2020 to 2021). With regard to the full study: Samples from collaborators originated in the United States, Italy and Spain and spanned both the acute and convalescent phases of COVID-19. The material from the prospective study consisted of cDNA or gDNA derived from T cells, B-cell-depleted T cells, or PBMCs. The dataset comprised deeply sampled blood TCRbeta repertoires from subjects exposed to, actively infected with, or recovered from COVID-19. The repertoires were made available in a free public database intended to serve as a resource for research on the immune response to SARS-CoV-2. The samples were drawn from two sources: the first 160 participants of the ongoing ImmuneRACE study, and fewer than 1,500 subjects contributed by 6 global collaborators. A de-identified subject ID, COVID-19 status, age in years and sex were almost always included in the sample metadata. Where available, HLA class I and class II types were taken from metadata supplied by the sample provider and were not determined by assay-based typing.

The germline V gene (reference sequence) specifies MNHEY as CDR1 and SMNVEV as CDR2. The V end gives up 3 bases and the J end 0 bases, leaving 2 bases in the junction not matched to a gene. From its cysteine to its phenylalanine, the CDR3 spans 15 amino acids. This entry keeps only the CDR3 DNA: 45 bases, framed from base 1. The immunoSEQ Assay, a bias-controlled multiplex PCR, was used to amplify TCRbeta CDR3 regions from genomic DNA. The paper's processing steps were these. Within the assay, amplification of reference gene primers was used to estimate how many nucleated cells each sample contained. To quantify the absolute abundance of each unique TCRbeta CDR3 rearrangement, sequence reads were collapsed and filtered. For each sample, productive Simpson clonality was calculated as the square root of Simpson's diversity index over productive rearrangements. TCRdb provides this immuneACCESS table in a form limited to in-frame rearrangements. Some clones are lacking; in checked studies, under half of them reflect an unresolved V gene, and why the rest are absent is not known. V, J and clone size are taken as reported in that table, and D and trimming were inferred from the DNA itself. This sample has roughly 100,000 clones in its table, and about 80% of those were observed once. Just under 20% of the sample goes to the ten largest clones.

Broad study findings and their caveats: How much clinical and demographic metadata was included differed by source and by participant, and the metadata was provided uncurated.

Whole blood was collected in K2EDTA tubes by collaborating institutions according to the institutions' own protocols. For TCRbeta analysis, collaborators shipped samples as frozen whole blood, isolated PBMCs, or DNA extracted from either of those sample types. This TCR came from a woman between 70 and 85 years old with acute or convalescent COVID-19. The sample was peripheral blood. The sequence joins TRBV27 to TRBJ1-2; TRBD1 matches 9 bases in the middle. Read as DNA, the sequence is TGTGCCAGCAGTTTTACAGGGGGCACTAACTATGGCTACACCTTC. It encodes CASSFTGGTNYGYTF.